This TCR beta chain was profiled in a study of CD8 T cells in ankylosing spondylitis. The V end lost 5 bases, the J end lost 9 bases, and 18 bases lay between the germline ends. This CDR3 comprises 14 residues. Via MiXCR, TCRdb re-called the 5' RACE reads, giving one row per CDR3 protein. The data show some 340,000 distinct CDR3 sequences, roughly 15% seen once. General observations from the study: Previous work reported some of these motif variants in the synovial fluid and blood of reactive arthritis. Disease-linked clones had a CD8+ phenotype and relatively low frequency in peripheral blood. Ankylosing spondylitis blood appeared to be characterized by a TCR beta motif of fewer than ten highly homologous variants.

This clonotype was detected ten times or more. Its matching antigen is unknown. The sequence was collected from a male donor with ankylosing spondylitis or in good health (not recorded which). Sequenced sample: blood, either unsorted or a sorted T cell fraction (not recorded which). This sequence joins TRBV12-3 or TRBV12-4 and TRBJ2-3, with D maybe TRBD1 (5 bases). CDR3 amino acids: CASSPLLREGTQYF. The DNA for the CDR3 is TGTGCCAGCAGTCCTCTCCTCAGGGAAGGCACGCAGTATTTT.